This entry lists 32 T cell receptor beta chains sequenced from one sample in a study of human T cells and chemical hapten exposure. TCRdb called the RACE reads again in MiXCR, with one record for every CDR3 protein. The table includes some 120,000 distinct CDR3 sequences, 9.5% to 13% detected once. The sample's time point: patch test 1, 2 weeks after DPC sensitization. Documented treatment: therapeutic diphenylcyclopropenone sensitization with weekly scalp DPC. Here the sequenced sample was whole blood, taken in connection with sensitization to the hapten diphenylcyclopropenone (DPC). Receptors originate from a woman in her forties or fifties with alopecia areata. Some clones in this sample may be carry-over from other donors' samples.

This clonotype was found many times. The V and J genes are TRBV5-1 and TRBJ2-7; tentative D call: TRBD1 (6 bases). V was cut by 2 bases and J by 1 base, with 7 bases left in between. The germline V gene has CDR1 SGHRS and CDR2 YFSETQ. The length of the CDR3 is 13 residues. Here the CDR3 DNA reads TGCGCCAGCAGCTTACAGGGATCCTACGAGCAGTACTTC. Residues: CASSLQGSYEQYF.

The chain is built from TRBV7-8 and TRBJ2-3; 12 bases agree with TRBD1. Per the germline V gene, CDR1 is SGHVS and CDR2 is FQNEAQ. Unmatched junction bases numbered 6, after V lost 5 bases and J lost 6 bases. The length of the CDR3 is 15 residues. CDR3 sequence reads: CASSLRDRGLDTQYF. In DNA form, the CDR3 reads TGTGCCAGCAGCCTCCGGGACAGGGGGCTGGATACGCAGTATTTT.

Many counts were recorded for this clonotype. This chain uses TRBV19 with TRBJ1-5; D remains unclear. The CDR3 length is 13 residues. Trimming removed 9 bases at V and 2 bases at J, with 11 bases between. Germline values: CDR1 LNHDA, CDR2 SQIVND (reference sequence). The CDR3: CASRLRGNQPQHF. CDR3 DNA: TGTGCCAGCCGATTAAGGGGCAATCAGCCCCAGCATTTT.

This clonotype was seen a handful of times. The DNA of the CDR3 is TGTGCCAGCAGGGCCCCCACTAGCGGGAGTGCCAAAAACATTCAGTACTTC. This encodes CASRAPTSGSAKNIQYF. The chain uses TRBV28 and TRBJ2-4; 11 bases line up with TRBD2. After removal of 6 bases from V and 1 base from J, the junction contained 8 bases not matched to a gene. The CDR3 loop spans 17 amino acids. Germline-derived CDR1 and CDR2 are MDHEN and SYDVKM.

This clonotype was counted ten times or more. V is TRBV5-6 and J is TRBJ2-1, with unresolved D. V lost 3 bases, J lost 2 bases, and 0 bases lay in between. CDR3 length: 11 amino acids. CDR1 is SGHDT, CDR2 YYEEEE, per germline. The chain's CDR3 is CASSSYNEQFF. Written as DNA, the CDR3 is TGTGCCAGCAGCTCCTACAATGAGCAGTTCTTC.

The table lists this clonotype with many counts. The chain's CDR3 is CASSIDRFGNQPQHF. CDR3 DNA sequence: TGTGCCAGCAGCATTGACAGGTTTGGCAATCAGCCCCAGCATTTT. The V and J genes are TRBV6-5 and TRBJ1-5; possible D gene TRBD1, 6 bases. The germline V gene encodes CDR1 MNHEY and CDR2 SVGAGI. Trimming cost V 6 bases and J 2 bases, with 14 bases left between them. The CDR3 extends over 15 amino acids.

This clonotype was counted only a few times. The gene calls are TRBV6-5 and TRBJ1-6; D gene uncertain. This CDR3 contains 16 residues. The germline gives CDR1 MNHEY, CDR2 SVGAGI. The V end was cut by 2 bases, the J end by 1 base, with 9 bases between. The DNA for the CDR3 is TGTGCCAGCAGTTACGCCCCTAAGTCCTATAATTCACCCCTCCACTTT. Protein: CASSYAPKSYNSPLHF.

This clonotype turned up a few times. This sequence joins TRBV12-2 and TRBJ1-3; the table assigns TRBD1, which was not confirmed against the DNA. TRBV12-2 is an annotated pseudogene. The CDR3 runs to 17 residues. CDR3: CASRLARPRSSGNTIYF. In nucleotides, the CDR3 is TGTGCAAGTCGCTTAGCTAGGCCCCGGAGCTCTGGAAACACCATATATTTT.

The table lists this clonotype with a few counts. The CDR3 sequence is CASSLGDSYGYTF. The CDR3 bases are TGTGCCAGCAGTTTGGGGGATAGCTATGGCTACACCTTC. The rearrangement uses TRBV12-3 or TRBV12-4 and TRBJ1-2, with D maybe TRBD1 (5 bases). V lost 3 bases, J lost 4 bases, and 9 bases lay in between. The CDR3 sequence is 13 residues long.

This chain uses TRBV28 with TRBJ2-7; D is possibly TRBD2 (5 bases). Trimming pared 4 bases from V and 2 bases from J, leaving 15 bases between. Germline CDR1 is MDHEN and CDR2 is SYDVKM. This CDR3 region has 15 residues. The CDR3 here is CASSSALAGTYEQYF. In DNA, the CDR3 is TGTGCCAGCAGTTCCGCGTTGGCGGGCACCTACGAGCAGTACTTC.

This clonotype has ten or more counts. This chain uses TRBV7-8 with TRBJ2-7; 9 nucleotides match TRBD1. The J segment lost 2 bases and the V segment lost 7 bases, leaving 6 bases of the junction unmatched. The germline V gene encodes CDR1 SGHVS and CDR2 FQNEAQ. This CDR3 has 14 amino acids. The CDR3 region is CASNMGTGPYEQYF. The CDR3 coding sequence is TGTGCCAGCAACATGGGGACAGGGCCCTACGAGCAGTACTTC.

DNA of the CDR3: TGTGCCAGCAAACAAGCGGGGGCACTCCAAGAGACCCAGTACTTC. This translates into CASKQAGALQETQYF. The V call is TRBV7-8, the J call TRBJ2-5, with 8 nucleotides matching TRBD2. Germline loops: CDR1 SGHVS, CDR2 FQNEAQ. The V gene end was trimmed by 7 bases and the J gene end by 1 base; junction bases not matched to a gene: 8. The length of the CDR3 is 15 residues.

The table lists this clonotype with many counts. In DNA, the CDR3 is TGTGCCAGCTCGCCCGGACAGGGAGCACTTCAGCCCCAGCATTTT. This encodes CASSPGQGALQPQHF. This rearrangement joins TRBV18 to TRBJ1-5; 8 positions agree with TRBD1. The CDR3 loop spans 15 amino acids. Trimming cost V 6 bases and J 6 bases; bases outside gene matches: 10. Germline lookup yields CDR1 KGHSH and CDR2 LQKENI. Combining the CDR3 with reference TRBV18 and TRBJ1-5 gives the whole variable domain NAGVMQNPRHLVRRRGQEARLRCSPMKGHSHVYWYRQLPEEGLKFMVYLQKENIIDESGMPKERFSAEFPKEGPSILRIQQVVRGDSAAYFCASSPGQGALQPQHFGDGTRLSIL.

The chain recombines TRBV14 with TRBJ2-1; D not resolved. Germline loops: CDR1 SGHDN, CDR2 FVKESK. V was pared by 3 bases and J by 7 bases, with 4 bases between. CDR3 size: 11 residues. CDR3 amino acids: CASSQWNEQFF. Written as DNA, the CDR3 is TGTGCCAGCAGCCAGTGGAATGAGCAGTTCTTC.

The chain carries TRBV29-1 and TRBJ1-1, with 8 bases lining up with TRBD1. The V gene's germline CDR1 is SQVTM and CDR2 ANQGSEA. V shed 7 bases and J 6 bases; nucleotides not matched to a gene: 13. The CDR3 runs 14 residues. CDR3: CSAKDRASSAEAFF. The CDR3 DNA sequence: TGCAGCGCCAAGGACAGGGCGAGTTCAGCTGAAGCTTTCTTT.

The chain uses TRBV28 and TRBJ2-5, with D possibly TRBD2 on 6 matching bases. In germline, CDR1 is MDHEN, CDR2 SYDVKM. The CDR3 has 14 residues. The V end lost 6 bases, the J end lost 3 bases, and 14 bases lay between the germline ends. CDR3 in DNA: TGTGCCAGCAGCCGCCCGACTAGGAAAGAGACCCAGTACTTC. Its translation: CASSRPTRKETQYF. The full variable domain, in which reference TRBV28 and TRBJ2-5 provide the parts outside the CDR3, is DVKVTQSSRYLVKRTGEKVFLECVQDMDHENMFWYRQDPGLGLRLIYFSYDVKMKEKGDIPEGYSVSREKKERFSLILESASTNQTSMYLCASSRPTRKETQYFGPGTRLLVL.

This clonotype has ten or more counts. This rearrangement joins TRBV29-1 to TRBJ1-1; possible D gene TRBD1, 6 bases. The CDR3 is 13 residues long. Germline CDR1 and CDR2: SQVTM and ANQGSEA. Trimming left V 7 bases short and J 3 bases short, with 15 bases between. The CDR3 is CSAGQTGYTEAFF. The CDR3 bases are TGCAGCGCTGGACAGACGGGGTACACTGAAGCTTTCTTT.

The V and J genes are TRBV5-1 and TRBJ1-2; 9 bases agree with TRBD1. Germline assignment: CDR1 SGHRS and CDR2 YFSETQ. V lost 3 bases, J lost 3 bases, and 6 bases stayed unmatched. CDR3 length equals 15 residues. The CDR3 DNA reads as TGCGCCAGCAGCTGGGGACAGGGCTTTGACTATGGCTACACCTTC. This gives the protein CASSWGQGFDYGYTF.

The CDR3, as DNA: TGCGCCAGCAGCCCTTTTTCAGGGGAGAATTATGAGCAGTTCTTC. Protein sequence: CASSPFSGENYEQFF. The rearrangement joins TRBV5-1 to TRBJ2-1; D is perhaps TRBD1 (6 bases). CDR1 is SGHRS and CDR2 is YFSETQ in the germline V gene. The CDR3 is made up of 15 amino acids. V lost 4 bases to trimming and J lost 8 bases, with 19 bases between them.

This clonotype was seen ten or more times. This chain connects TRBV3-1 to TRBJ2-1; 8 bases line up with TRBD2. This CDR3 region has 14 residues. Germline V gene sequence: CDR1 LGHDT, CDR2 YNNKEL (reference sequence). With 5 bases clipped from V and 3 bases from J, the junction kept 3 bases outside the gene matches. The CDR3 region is CASSATSGYNEQFF. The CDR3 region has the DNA TGTGCCAGCAGCGCTACTAGCGGCTACAATGAGCAGTTCTTC.

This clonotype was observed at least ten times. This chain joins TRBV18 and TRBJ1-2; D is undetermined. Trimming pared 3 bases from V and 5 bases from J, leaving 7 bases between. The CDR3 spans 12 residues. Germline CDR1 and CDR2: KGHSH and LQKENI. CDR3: CASSPGEYGYTF. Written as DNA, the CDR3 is TGTGCCAGCTCACCCGGGGAATATGGCTACACCTTC.

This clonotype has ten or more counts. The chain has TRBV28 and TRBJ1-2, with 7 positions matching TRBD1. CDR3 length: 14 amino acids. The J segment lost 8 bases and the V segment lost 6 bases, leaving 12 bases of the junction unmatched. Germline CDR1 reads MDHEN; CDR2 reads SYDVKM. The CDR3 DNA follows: TGTGCCAGCAGCCAGGGGGGAGCGGGGATGGGCTACACCTTC. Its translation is CASSQGGAGMGYTF.

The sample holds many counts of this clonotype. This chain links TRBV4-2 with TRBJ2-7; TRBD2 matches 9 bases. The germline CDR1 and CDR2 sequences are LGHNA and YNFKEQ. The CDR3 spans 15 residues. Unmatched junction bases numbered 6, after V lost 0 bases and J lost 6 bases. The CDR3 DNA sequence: TGTGCCAGCAGCCAAGAGGGGGGACTAGCAGTCGAGCAGTACTTC. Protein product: CASSQEGGLAVEQYF.

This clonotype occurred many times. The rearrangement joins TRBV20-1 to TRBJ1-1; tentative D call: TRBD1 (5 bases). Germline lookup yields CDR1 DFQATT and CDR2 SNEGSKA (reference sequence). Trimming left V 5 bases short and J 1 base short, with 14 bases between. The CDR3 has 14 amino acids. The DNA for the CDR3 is TGCAGTGCTGGAAAACCCCAGGGGAACACTGAAGCTTTCTTT. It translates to CSAGKPQGNTEAFF.

CDR3: CASSPGRDEQYF. In DNA, the CDR3 is TGTGCCAGCAGCCCAGGAAGGGACGAGCAGTACTTC. The chain has TRBV28 and TRBJ2-7; no clear D. CDR1 is MDHEN and CDR2 is SYDVKM in the germline V gene. Trimming took off 6 bases at V and 5 bases at J, with 11 bases between the two ends. The CDR3 is made up of 12 amino acids.

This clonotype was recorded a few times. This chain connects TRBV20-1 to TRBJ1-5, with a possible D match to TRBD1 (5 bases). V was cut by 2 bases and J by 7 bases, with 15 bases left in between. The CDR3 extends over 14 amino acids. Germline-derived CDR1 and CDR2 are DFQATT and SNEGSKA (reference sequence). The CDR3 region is CSARWQGAHQPQHF. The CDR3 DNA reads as TGCAGTGCTAGATGGCAGGGAGCCCACCAGCCCCAGCATTTT.

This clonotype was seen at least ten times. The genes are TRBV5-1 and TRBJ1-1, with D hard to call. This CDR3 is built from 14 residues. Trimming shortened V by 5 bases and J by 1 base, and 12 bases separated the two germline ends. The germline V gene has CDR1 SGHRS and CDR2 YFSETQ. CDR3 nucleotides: TGCGCCAGCAGTCTGCCCTATTCGAACACTGAAGCTTTCTTT. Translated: CASSLPYSNTEAFF.

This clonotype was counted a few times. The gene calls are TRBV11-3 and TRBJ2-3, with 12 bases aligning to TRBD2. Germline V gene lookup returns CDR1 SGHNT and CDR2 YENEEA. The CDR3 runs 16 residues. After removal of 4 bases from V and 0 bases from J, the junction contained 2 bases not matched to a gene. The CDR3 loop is CASSSGTSGSTDTQYF. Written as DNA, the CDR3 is TGTGCCAGCAGCTCCGGGACTAGCGGGAGCACAGATACGCAGTATTTT.

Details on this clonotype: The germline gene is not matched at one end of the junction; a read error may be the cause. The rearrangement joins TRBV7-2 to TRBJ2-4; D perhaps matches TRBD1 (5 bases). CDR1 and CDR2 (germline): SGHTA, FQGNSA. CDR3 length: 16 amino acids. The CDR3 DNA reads TGTGTCAGCAGCCCGCCAGGGAACCTAGCCAAAAACATTCAGTACTTC. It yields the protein CVSSPPGNLAKNIQYF.

The CDR3 spells CASSDGREWSYEQYF. CDR3 sequence (DNA): TGTGCCAGCAGTGATGGACGGGAGTGGTCCTACGAGCAGTACTTC. The V and J genes are TRBV6-1 and TRBJ2-7, with D perhaps TRBD2 (6 bases). The CDR3 spans 15 residues. In germline, CDR1 is MNHNS, CDR2 SASEGT. V shed 3 bases and J shed 1 base, with 13 bases lying between them.

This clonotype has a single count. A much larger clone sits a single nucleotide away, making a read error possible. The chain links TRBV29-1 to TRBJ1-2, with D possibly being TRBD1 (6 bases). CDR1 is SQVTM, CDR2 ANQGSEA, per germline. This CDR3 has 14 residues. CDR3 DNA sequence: TGCGGCGTTGAGGATGGCGGGACACCCTATGGCTACACCTTC. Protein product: CGVEDGGTPYGYTF.

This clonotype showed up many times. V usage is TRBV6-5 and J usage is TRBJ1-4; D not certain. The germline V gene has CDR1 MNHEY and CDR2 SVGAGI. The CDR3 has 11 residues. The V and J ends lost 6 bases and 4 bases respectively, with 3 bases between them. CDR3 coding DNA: TGTGCCAGCAGGTTTAATGAAAAACTGTTTTTT. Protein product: CASRFNEKLFF.